A single T cell receptor beta chain is shown here with its context. Its antigen has not been determined. Per-base quality was not reported, and no clone a single base away is much larger than it. Whole blood was collected in K2EDTA tubes by collaborating institutions according to the institutions' own protocols. Collaborator samples were shipped for TCRbeta analysis as frozen whole blood, isolated PBMCs, or DNA extracted from either sample type. This sample was included in a study of blood T cell repertoires in COVID-19 (dated by TCRdb to the early 2020s). With regard to the full study: Samples from collaborators originated in the United States, Italy and Spain and spanned both the acute and convalescent phases of COVID-19. The material from the prospective study consisted of cDNA or gDNA derived from T cells, B-cell-depleted T cells, or PBMCs. Deeply sampled blood TCRbeta repertoires from subjects exposed to, actively infected with, or recovered from COVID-19 were included in the dataset. Where available, HLA class I and class II types were taken from metadata supplied by the sample provider and were not determined by assay-based typing. Sample metadata almost always included a de-identified subject ID, COVID-19 status, age in years and sex. The repertoires were released in a freely available public database intended as a resource for research on the immune response to SARS-CoV-2. The samples were drawn from the first 160 participants of the ongoing ImmuneRACE study and from 1,254 subjects provided by 6 global collaborators. Points the paper makes about the study in general: The quantity of clinical and demographic metadata differed by source and by participant and was supplied without curation.

TCRbeta CDR3 regions were amplified from genomic DNA by means of the immunoSEQ Assay, a bias-controlled multiplex PCR. Under the source paper's analysis protocol: The number of nucleated cells in each sample was estimated by amplification of reference gene primers within the assay. To quantify the absolute abundance of each unique TCRbeta CDR3 rearrangement, sequence reads were collapsed and filtered. For each sample, productive Simpson clonality was calculated by taking the square root of Simpson's diversity index across productive rearrangements. TCRdb's version of the immuneACCESS table is confined to in-frame rearrangements and falls short of the full clone set. An unresolved V gene accounts for under half of the shortfall where checked; the remainder is of unknown origin. V and J calls and clone size come straight from that table; D and trimming were deduced from the DNA. This sample lists 130,000 or so clones; over 75% were detected once. Jointly, the top ten make up 2% to 2.5% of the sample.

This TCR came from a man between 70 and 80 years old with active COVID-19. Input material: peripheral blood.

The sequenced DNA is TGCGCCAGCAGCTTGGGAGGGACTGCAAGTAACGAGCAGTACTTC. This encodes CASSLGGTASNEQYF. The receptor chain draws on TRBV5-1 and TRBJ2-7; a tentative D match to TRBD2 spans 6 bases. The germline V gene encodes CDR1 SGHRS and CDR2 YFSETQ. V sheds 0 bases and J sheds 5 bases, leaving 15 bases between their ends. Measured from the cysteine to the phenylalanine, the CDR3 is 15 residues long. Just the 45-base CDR3 DNA is kept, in frame starting at base 1.